Listed below are T cell receptor beta chains from one sample, sequenced in a study of graft-versus-host responses after intestinal transplantation. Profiled with immunoSEQ multiplex PCR; TCRdb holds only in-frame clones, not every one. Of under 100,000 clones in the sample, 80% to 95% are singletons; the top ten hold about 0.44%. These receptors' antigens are unknown. Sequences were derived from unstimulated CD8+ T cells sorted from spleen or lymph node cells, sampled before transplant. All receptors come from a human donor who was the organ donor for an intestinal transplant. Each CDR3 is given with its conserved first and last residue. The D gene is left open where the match is weak. Size tells how often a clone was seen (once, few, many) or the class of an expanded clone, and some rows leave it out.

>TRBV9|TRBJ2-5|TRBD1|.
TGTGCCAGCAGCGTAGCCAGGACAGGGTTTGACCAAGAGACCCAGTACTTC
CASSVARTGFDQETQYF
>TRBV4-2|TRBJ1-6|.|.
TGTGCCAGCAGCCAAGTTGAAGGGAGCTCCTATAATTCACCCCTCCACTTT
CASSQVEGSSYNSPLHF
>TRBV7-3|TRBJ2-3|TRBD2|.
TGTGCCAGCAGCCCCGGGACTAGATCAGATACGCAGTATTTT
CASSPGTRSDTQYF
>TRBV5-6|TRBJ2-7|.|.
TGTGCCAGCAGCTACCGACCCCAGGGCGAGCAGTACTTC
CASSYRPQGEQYF
>TRBV6-1|TRBJ2-7|TRBD1|.
TGTGCCAGCAGGGACCGGGACAGTGACTTC
CASRDRDSDF
>TRBV6-1|TRBJ1-2|TRBD1|.
TGTGCCAGCAGTGAAGGACAGGGCGGCTATGGCTACACCTTC
CASSEGQGGYGYTF
>TRBV5-1|TRBJ2-7|TRBD1|.
TGCGCCAGCAGCTTTGACAGGGTAGACTACGAGCAGTACTTC
CASSFDRVDYEQYF
>TRBV19|TRBJ2-7|.|.
TGTGCCAGTAGTATGGGGCAGGGAGGCACCTACGAGCAGTACTTC
CASSMGQGGTYEQYF
>TRBV29-1|TRBJ2-1|TRBD2|once
TGCAGCGTTTCCGGGGGGAACTCCTACAATGAGCAGTTCTTC
CSVSGGNSYNEQFF
>TRBV5-6|TRBJ1-2|TRBD1|.
TGTGCCAGCAGCTTCGACAGGGGGCGTCCGGATGGCTACACCTTC
CASSFDRGRPDGYTF